Below are 15 T cell receptor beta chains sequenced from a single sample in a study of spatial heterogeneity in lung cancer. As to time point: sample taken at primary tumor resection. TCRdb re-called the 5' RACE reads through MiXCR, storing one row per CDR3 protein. The data hold some 40,000 distinct CDR3 sequences, with 3% to 3.5% observed a single time. Specimen: normal lung tissue next to the tumor, collected at surgery. The receptor source for this set is a male donor with early-stage non-small cell lung cancer.

The sample holds many counts of this clonotype. CDR3 loop: CASGMEANQPQHF. In nucleotides, the CDR3 is TGTGCCAGCGGGATGGAGGCCAATCAGCCCCAGCATTTT. V is TRBV6-2 or TRBV6-3 and J is TRBJ1-5, with D hard to call. With 8 bases removed from V and 3 bases from J, the gap between germline ends came to 11 bases. Germline V lookup: CDR1 MNHEY, CDR2 SVGEGT. This CDR3 contains 13 residues.

This clonotype was found many times. J is TRBJ2-3 and V is TRBV27; 7 bases fit TRBD2. CDR1 is MNHEY and CDR2 is SMNVEV in the germline V gene (reference sequence). The CDR3 length is 15 residues. Germline trimming cut 2 bases from V and 5 bases from J; bases unmatched to any gene: 7. DNA for the CDR3: TGTGCCAGCAGTTTAACCTCAGGGAGGGTAGATACGCAGTATTTT. Protein: CASSLTSGRVDTQYF.

This clonotype has ten or more counts. The rearrangement joins TRBV25-1 to TRBJ2-7, with D maybe TRBD2 (5 bases). V dropped 6 bases and J dropped 5 bases, with 23 bases sitting between them. This CDR3 contains 16 residues. CDR1 is MGHDK, CDR2 SYGVNS, per germline. The CDR3 nucleotides are TGTGCCAGCAGCCGACGAAGAGACGCGGGCGAGAACGAGCAGTACTTC. This sequence encodes CASSRRRDAGENEQYF.

The CDR3 loop is CASSQGRGRGVTDTQYF. In nucleotides, the CDR3 is TGTGCCAGCAGCCAAGGGAGGGGACGGGGAGTCACAGATACGCAGTATTTT. V is TRBV7-9 and J is TRBJ2-3; 7 nucleotides agree with TRBD2. Germline V gene lookup returns CDR1 SEHNR and CDR2 FQNEAQ (reference sequence). This CDR3 region has 17 residues. Germline trimming cut 5 bases from V and 2 bases from J; bases unmatched to any gene: 13.

This clonotype was observed at least ten times. This rearrangement joins TRBV2 to TRBJ2-5; 9 bases agree with TRBD2. The CDR3 sequence is 14 residues long. Germline loops: CDR1 SNHLY, CDR2 FYNNEI. With V trimmed by 6 bases and J by 1 base, 3 bases remained unmatched. CDR3 sequence (DNA): TGTGCCAGCAGCGGACTAGCGAGCCAAGAGACCCAGTACTTC. It specifies CASSGLASQETQYF.

This clonotype showed up many times. The rearrangement links TRBV9 to TRBJ2-1; 7 nucleotides align to TRBD1. The junction had 3 bases not matched to a gene; V was cut back by 4 bases and J by 5 bases. This CDR3 is 13 amino acids long. The V gene's germline CDR1 is SGDLS and CDR2 YYNGEE. In DNA form, the CDR3 reads TGTGCCAGCAGCCCTCAGGGGGACAATGAGCAGTTCTTC. Translating it yields CASSPQGDNEQFF.

This clonotype has at least ten counts. The chain links TRBV7-9 to TRBJ2-3, with D possibly TRBD1 on 6 matching bases. V was pared by 5 bases and J by 0 bases, with 12 bases between. The CDR3 extends over 15 amino acids. From germline, CDR1 is SEHNR and CDR2 FQNEAQ (reference sequence). CDR3 nucleotides: TGTGCCAGCAGCCCCGGGACAACTAGCACAGATACGCAGTATTTT. Translated, it gives CASSPGTTSTDTQYF.

This clonotype was recorded many times. The chain has TRBV27 and TRBJ2-3; 9 nucleotides line up with TRBD1. Germline CDR1 and CDR2: MNHEY and SMNVEV (reference sequence). The trim removed 2 bases at V and 6 bases at J, leaving 6 bases unmatched. The CDR3 contains 15 residues. The CDR3 loop is CASSLADRGSDTQYF. The CDR3 DNA reads TGTGCCAGCAGTTTAGCGGACAGGGGATCCGATACGCAGTATTTT.

The table lists this clonotype with many counts. This rearrangement joins TRBV4-1 to TRBJ2-1, with 7 bases aligning to TRBD2. This CDR3 comprises 14 residues. V shed 4 bases, J shed 4 bases, and the junction held 4 bases outside the gene matches. Germline CDR1 is MGHRA and CDR2 is YSYEKL. The CDR3 sequence: CASSLNSGYNEQFF. The CDR3 bases are TGCGCCAGCAGCCTTAATAGCGGGTACAATGAGCAGTTCTTC.

This clonotype has a count of ten or more. The chain combines TRBV6-5 with TRBJ2-7; 7 nucleotides align to TRBD1. The germline gives CDR1 MNHEY, CDR2 SVGAGI. The CDR3 has 15 residues. The J segment lost 0 bases and the V segment lost 5 bases, leaving 7 bases of the junction unmatched. The CDR3 bases are TGTGCCAGCAGTACCCCGACAGGGACCTCCTACGAGCAGTACTTC. Its translation is CASSTPTGTSYEQYF.

This clonotype was counted only a few times. The chain's CDR3 is CSVVGGRGQETQYF. The DNA for the CDR3 is TGCAGCGTCGTGGGCGGCAGGGGGCAAGAGACCCAGTACTTC. V usage is TRBV29-1 and J usage is TRBJ2-5; 7 nucleotides match TRBD1. Germline V lookup: CDR1 SQVTM, CDR2 ANQGSEA. This CDR3 spans 14 amino acids. V was pared by 6 bases and J by 2 bases, with 9 bases of the junction left unmatched.

The sample holds many counts of this clonotype. The V and J genes are TRBV20-1 and TRBJ2-1, with D perhaps given as TRBD1 or TRBD2 (6 bases each). The V end was cut by 5 bases, the J end by 3 bases, with 20 bases between. There are 16 residues in the CDR3. Germline CDR1 is DFQATT and CDR2 is SNEGSKA (reference sequence). For the CDR3, the DNA is TGCAGTGCTGGGGCGGTTCGGGGGCAGGGCTACAATGAGCAGTTCTTC. This sequence encodes CSAGAVRGQGYNEQFF.

This clonotype came up many times. The J gene is TRBJ1-2, the V gene TRBV28; 9 nucleotides align to TRBD1. V was pared by 6 bases and J by 6 bases, with 11 bases of the junction left unmatched. The CDR3 spans 15 residues. Germline V gene sequence: CDR1 MDHEN, CDR2 SYDVKM. The CDR3 spells CASSRITGGSDGYTF. The CDR3 DNA follows: TGTGCCAGCAGCAGAATTACAGGGGGCAGCGATGGCTACACCTTC.

In its sample, this clonotype was seen many times. This sequence joins TRBV30 and TRBJ1-6; the D is unclear. Trimming pared 1 base from V and 8 bases from J, leaving 12 bases between. Germline V gene lookup returns CDR1 GTSNPN and CDR2 SVGIG (reference sequence). The CDR3 totals 14 residues. The CDR3 DNA follows: TGTGCCTGGAGTGGCCGGGGTTCGGATTCACCCCTCCACTTT. Translation: CAWSGRGSDSPLHF.

This clonotype came up many times. The chain recombines TRBV11-3 with TRBJ2-2; 11 bases fit TRBD1. From germline, CDR1 is SGHNT and CDR2 YENEEA. This CDR3 is 15 amino acids long. The V and J ends lost 4 bases and 5 bases, in that order; junction bases with no gene match: 3. CDR3 in amino acids: CASSSGQGATGELFF. In DNA, the CDR3 is TGTGCCAGCAGCTCTGGACAGGGGGCAACCGGGGAGCTGTTTTTT.